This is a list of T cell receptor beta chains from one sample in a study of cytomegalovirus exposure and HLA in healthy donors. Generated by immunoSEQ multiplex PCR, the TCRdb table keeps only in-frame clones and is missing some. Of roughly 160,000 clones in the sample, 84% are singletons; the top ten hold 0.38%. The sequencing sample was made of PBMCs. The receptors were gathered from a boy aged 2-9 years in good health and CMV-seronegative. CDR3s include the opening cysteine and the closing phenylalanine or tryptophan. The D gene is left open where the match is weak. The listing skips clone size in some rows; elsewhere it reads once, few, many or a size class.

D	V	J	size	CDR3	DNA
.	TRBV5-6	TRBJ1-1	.	CASSHAGNTEAFF	TGTGCCAGCAGCCACGCAGGGAACACTGAAGCTTTCTTT
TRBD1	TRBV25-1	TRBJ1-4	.	CASSARDRGFEKLFF	TGTGCCAGCAGTGCCCGCGACAGGGGTTTTGAAAAACTGTTTTTT
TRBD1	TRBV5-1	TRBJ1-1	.	CASSRGQGFNTEAFF	TGCGCCAGCAGCCGGGGACAGGGGTTTAACACTGAAGCTTTCTTT
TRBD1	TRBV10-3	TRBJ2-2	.	CAVTGKVAGELFF	TGTGCCGTGACAGGGAAAGTTGCCGGGGAGCTGTTTTTT
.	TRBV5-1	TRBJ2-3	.	CASSLEGGSTDTQYF	TGCGCCAGCAGCTTGGAGGGGGGGAGCACAGATACGCAGTATTTT
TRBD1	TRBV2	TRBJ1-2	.	CASSEGGTGDWANYGYTF	TGTGCCAGCAGTGAAGGGGGGACAGGGGATTGGGCTAACTATGGCTACACCTTC
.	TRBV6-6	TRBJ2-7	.	CALSGGPSYEQYF	TGTGCCTTAAGCGGCGGGCCCTCCTACGAGCAGTACTTC
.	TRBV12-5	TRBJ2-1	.	CASGPTYTSSYNEQFF	TGTGCTAGTGGTCCTACGTATACGAGCTCCTACAATGAGCAGTTCTTC
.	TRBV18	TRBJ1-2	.	CASSPSFGGRDYGYTF	TGTGCCAGCTCACCGTCCTTCGGGGGGCGAGACTATGGCTACACCTTC
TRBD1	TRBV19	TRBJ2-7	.	CASSVTIGTGTYEQYF	TGTGCCAGTAGTGTAACCATCGGGACAGGGACTTACGAGCAGTACTTC
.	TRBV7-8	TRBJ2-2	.	CASSFRGRNANTGELFF	TGTGCCAGCAGCTTTCGAGGCCGTAATGCGAACACCGGGGAGCTGTTTTTT
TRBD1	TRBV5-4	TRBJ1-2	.	CASSWGGGQGNYGYTF	TGTGCCAGCAGCTGGGGAGGCGGACAGGGGAACTATGGCTACACCTTC
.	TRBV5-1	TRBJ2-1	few	CASSLVRTHPLHNEQFF	TGCGCCAGCAGCTTGGTTAGGACACATCCTCTGCACAATGAGCAGTTCTTC
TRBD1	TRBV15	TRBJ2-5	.	CATSREKGAGETQYF	TGTGCCACCAGCAGAGAAAAGGGGGCAGGGGAGACCCAGTACTTC
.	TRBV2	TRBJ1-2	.	CASSLNRAEGYGYTF	TGTGCCAGCAGTCTCAACAGGGCCGAGGGCTATGGCTACACCTTC
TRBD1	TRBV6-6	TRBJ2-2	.	CASSYDRANTGELFF	TGTGCCAGCAGTTACGACAGGGCTAACACCGGGGAGCTGTTTTTT
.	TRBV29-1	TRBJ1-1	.	CSVEAQGIEAFF	TGCAGCGTTGAAGCTCAGGGCATTGAAGCTTTCTTT
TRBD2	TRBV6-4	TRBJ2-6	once	CASSKLAGGNGANVLTF	TGTGCCAGCAGTAAACTAGCGGGAGGAAATGGGGCCAACGTCCTGACTTTC
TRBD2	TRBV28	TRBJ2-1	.	CASSLREGREQFF	TGTGCCAGCAGCCTGCGGGAGGGCCGCGAGCAGTTCTTC
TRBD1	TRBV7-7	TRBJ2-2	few	CASSSRQGANGELFF	TGTGCTAGCAGCTCCAGACAGGGGGCGAATGGGGAGCTGTTTTTT
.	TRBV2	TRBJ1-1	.	CASSVGRQGGTEAFF	TGTGCCAGCAGCGTGGGAAGGCAGGGAGGTACTGAAGCTTTCTTT
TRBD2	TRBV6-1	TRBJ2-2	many	CASGLAGGPGELFF	TGTGCCAGCGGACTAGCGGGAGGGCCCGGGGAGCTGTTTTTT
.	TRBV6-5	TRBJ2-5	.	CATSIASHF	TGTGCCACCTCAATAGCATCCCACTTC
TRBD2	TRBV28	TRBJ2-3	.	CASSRTSGTDTQYF	TGTGCCAGCAGCCGTACTAGCGGCACAGATACGCAGTATTTT
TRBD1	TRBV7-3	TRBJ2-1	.	CASIGTVRYNEQFF	TGTGCCAGCATTGGGACAGTAAGATACAATGAGCAGTTCTTC
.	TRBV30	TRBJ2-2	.	CAWSQGSSPVLGELFF	TGTGCCTGGAGTCAGGGGTCTAGCCCAGTTCTCGGGGAGCTGTTTTTT
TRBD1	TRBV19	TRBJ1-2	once	CATTGQGNGYTF	TGTGCCACGACGGGACAGGGGAATGGCTACACCTTC
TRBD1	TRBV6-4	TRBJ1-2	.	CASSEGQGSDGYTF	TGTGCCAGCAGTGAGGGACAGGGTTCCGATGGCTACACCTTC
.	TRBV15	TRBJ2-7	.	CATSKIQGPADEQYF	TGTGCCACCAGCAAAATACAGGGACCTGCTGACGAGCAGTACTTC
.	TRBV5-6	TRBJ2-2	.	CASSLAWQGFRELFF	TGTGCCAGCAGCTTGGCCTGGCAGGGGTTCAGGGAGCTGTTTTTT
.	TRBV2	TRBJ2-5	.	CASSDSISRPRETQYF	TGTGCCAGCAGTGATAGTATTTCCAGGCCACGGGAGACCCAGTACTTC
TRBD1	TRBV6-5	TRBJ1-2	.	CASSYSPLSGGGYTF	TGTGCCAGCAGTTACTCCCCATTGTCAGGGGGTGGCTACACCTTC
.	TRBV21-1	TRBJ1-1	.	CAPRATVLNTEAFF	TGTGCACCCCGAGCCACAGTACTGAACACTGAAGCTTTCTTT
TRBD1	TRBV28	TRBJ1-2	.	CASSLYSGTGGEADGYTF	TGTGCCAGCAGTTTATATTCGGGGACAGGGGGCGAAGCCGATGGCTACACCTTC
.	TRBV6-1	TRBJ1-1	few	CASSEGQSKAFF	TGTGCCAGCAGTGAGGGGCAGTCTAAAGCTTTCTTT
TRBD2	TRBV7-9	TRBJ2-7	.	CASSLAASGSYEQYF	TGTGCCAGCAGCTTAGCTGCTAGCGGGTCCTACGAGCAGTACTTC
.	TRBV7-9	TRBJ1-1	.	CASSLVGASTEAFF	TGTGCCAGCAGCTTAGTTGGGGCGAGCACTGAAGCTTTCTTT
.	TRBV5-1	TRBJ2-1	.	CASSHRVGQGIYNEQFF	TGCGCCAGCAGCCATAGGGTGGGGCAGGGAATATACAATGAGCAGTTCTTC
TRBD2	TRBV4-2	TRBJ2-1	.	CASSQVTPGLAVNNEQFF	TGTGCCAGCAGCCAAGTTACACCGGGACTAGCGGTAAACAATGAGCAGTTCTTC
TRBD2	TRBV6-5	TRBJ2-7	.	CASSLTSGRVYEQYF	TGTGCCAGCAGTCTGACTAGCGGGAGGGTCTACGAGCAGTACTTC
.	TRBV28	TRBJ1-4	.	CASSLQGGEREKLFF	TGTGCCAGCAGTTTACAGGGAGGGGAACGCGAAAAACTGTTTTTT
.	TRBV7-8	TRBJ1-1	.	CASSLDRATEAFF	TGTGCCAGCAGCTTAGACAGGGCCACTGAAGCTTTCTTT
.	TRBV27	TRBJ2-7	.	CASIKQGSDYEQYF	TGTGCCAGCATCAAACAGGGTTCTGATTACGAGCAGTACTTC
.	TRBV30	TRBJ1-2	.	CAWSRDTYGYTF	TGTGCCTGGAGCCGGGACACCTATGGCTACACCTTC
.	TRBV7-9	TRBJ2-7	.	CASSRHDLGSSYEQYF	TGTGCCAGCAGCCGTCACGACTTGGGGAGCTCCTACGAGCAGTACTTC
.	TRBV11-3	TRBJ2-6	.	CASSVSSGANVLTF	TGTGCCAGCAGCGTTAGCTCTGGGGCCAACGTCCTGACTTTC
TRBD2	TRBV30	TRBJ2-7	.	CAWSSGRGSYEQYF	TGTGCCTGGAGCTCCGGGAGGGGGAGCTACGAGCAGTACTTC
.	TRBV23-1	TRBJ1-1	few	CASSQSGGGSEAFF	TGCGCCAGCAGTCAATCGGGGGGAGGTAGTGAAGCTTTCTTT
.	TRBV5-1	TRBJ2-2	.	CASSLITVANTGELFF	TGCGCCAGCAGCTTGATAACGGTCGCGAACACCGGGGAGCTGTTTTTT